The clone carrying this T cell receptor beta chain was recorded many times. What it binds is not known. Absent ophthalmopathy progression within 18 months defined stable Graves' hyperthyroidism. Uncontrolled infection, other autoimmune disease, pregnancy or lactation barred patients from enrollment. The CDR3 regions of TCR beta were amplified from RNA transcripts. TCR CDR3 underwent first-round RT-PCR with the HTBI primer set. TCRdb reprocessed the multiplex PCR reads with MiXCR, giving one entry per CDR3 protein. The data show around 300,000 distinct CDR3 sequences, with about an eighth seen just once and roughly 7.7% held by the top ten. The CDR3 has 15 amino acids. V lost 3 bases, J lost 0 bases, and 9 bases lay in between. Germline values: CDR1 SGHRS, CDR2 YFSETQ. These data are taken from a study of T cells in Graves' hyperthyroidism and ophthalmopathy. As for the study in general: Before any treatment, at initial diagnosis, peripheral blood was collected. Study-wide points: Blood also held most thyroid clonotypes expanded beyond 0.001.

This sequence was found in a woman in her thirties or forties with Graves' hyperthyroidism. The rearrangement uses TRBV5-1 and TRBJ1-4, with a possible D match to TRBD1 (5 bases). The source material was blood. This CDR3 reads CASSSGPATNEKLFF. The DNA for the CDR3 is TGCGCCAGCAGCTCAGGGCCCGCAACTAATGAAAAACTGTTTTTT.